The 31 T cell receptor beta chains given below trace back to one sample, sequenced in a study of blood T cell repertoires in COVID-19. The assay was immunoSEQ multiplex PCR, and TCRdb's table has in-frame clones only and misses some. The table lists roughly 68,000 clones, around 85% of them singletons. The sequencing sample was made of peripheral blood. All receptors come from a man aged 45 to 65 with acute or convalescent COVID-19.

The rearrangement uses TRBV5-1 and TRBJ2-5; possibly TRBD1 for D (7 bases). This CDR3 comprises 15 residues. Germline assignment: CDR1 SGHRS and CDR2 YFSETQ. V was cut by 3 bases and J by 4 bases, with 16 bases left in between. The CDR3 DNA reads TGCGCCAGCAGCTCCCTCAGGGGGGCGGGAGAGACCCAGTACTTC. It encodes CASSSLRGAGETQYF.

The chain couples TRBV11-2 to TRBJ2-7; D is ambiguous. CDR3 size: 13 residues. Germline V gene sequence: CDR1 SGHAT, CDR2 FQNNGV. Deletions cut 3 bases from V and 1 base from J, with 7 bases between. The CDR3 nucleotides read TGTGCCAGCAGCTTCGGTGGTTCCTACGAGCAGTACTTC. This sequence encodes CASSFGGSYEQYF.

The J gene is TRBJ2-1, the V gene TRBV10-3; TRBD2 aligns across 12 bases. The CDR3 runs 17 residues. Germline V gene sequence: CDR1 ENHRY, CDR2 SYGVKD. V shed 6 bases and J 3 bases; nucleotides not matched to a gene: 9. The CDR3 protein is CAISDAGLAGNYNEQFF. CDR3 DNA sequence: TGTGCCATCAGCGACGCGGGACTAGCGGGTAACTACAATGAGCAGTTCTTC.

The chain is built from TRBV19 and TRBJ2-3; 9 bases map to TRBD1. The CDR3 extends over 14 amino acids. Germline V gives CDR1 LNHDA, CDR2 SQIVND (reference sequence). The trim removed 7 bases at V and 2 bases at J, leaving 4 bases unmatched. The CDR3 coding sequence is TGTGCCAGTAAGACAGGGGGTGACACAGATACGCAGTATTTT. This translates into CASKTGGDTDTQYF.

V usage is TRBV19 and J usage is TRBJ1-6, with D possibly TRBD1 on 6 matching bases. Germline V CDR1 and CDR2: LNHDA, SQIVND (reference sequence). The CDR3 is 13 amino acids. Deletions cut 9 bases from V and 8 bases from J, with 14 bases between. The CDR3 nucleotides are TGTGCCAGCTCACAGGGTCGGGATTCACCCCTCCACTTT. This gives the protein CASSQGRDSPLHF.

This rearrangement joins TRBV18 to TRBJ1-5; TRBD1 might be the D (5 bases). V lost 0 bases and J 6 bases, leaving 9 bases between the germline ends. Germline V lookup: CDR1 KGHSH, CDR2 LQKENI. The CDR3 has 14 amino acids. The CDR3 spells CASSPPGGSQPQHF. For the CDR3, the DNA is TGTGCCAGCTCACCACCCGGGGGAAGTCAGCCCCAGCATTTT.

V usage is TRBV19 and J usage is TRBJ1-3, with D tentatively TRBD1 (5 bases). With 6 bases removed from V and 3 bases from J, the gap between germline ends came to 12 bases. Looked up from germline, CDR1 is LNHDA and CDR2 is SQIVND (reference sequence). This CDR3 region has 14 residues. The CDR3 here is CASSPGTVGNTIYF. The CDR3 nucleotides read TGTGCCAGTAGCCCTGGGACTGTTGGAAACACCATATATTTT.

This clone was observed many times. V is TRBV7-3 and J is TRBJ2-7, with 7 bases fitting TRBD1. The CDR3 is 14 residues long. CDR1 is SGHTA, CDR2 FQGTGA, per germline. J gave up 2 bases and V 3 bases, and 4 bases lay outside the gene matches. In DNA, the CDR3 is TGTGCCAGCAGCTTGACAGGGCGGACCTACGAGCAGTACGTC. Its protein is CASSLTGRTYEQYV.

This clone was detected once. The V call is TRBV19, the J call TRBJ1-1; D is perhaps TRBD1 (6 bases). The ends were cut back, 4 bases at V and 11 bases at J, with 20 bases in the middle. There are 14 residues in the CDR3. Germline CDR1 and CDR2: LNHDA and SQIVND (reference sequence). The DNA for the CDR3 is TGTGCCAGTAGTAAAGCCCCACTGACTCAGGGGGCTTTCTTT. It translates to CASSKAPLTQGAFF.

This sequence joins TRBV2 and TRBJ1-1; possibly TRBD1 for D (5 bases). Trimming took 0 bases from V and 4 from J, leaving 9 bases between them. Germline V gene data show CDR1 as SNHLY and CDR2 as FYNNEI. The CDR3 is 14 residues long. CDR3 DNA: TGTGCCAGCAGTGAAGCTTCGGGGGGCACTGAAGCTTTCTTT. Translated, it gives CASSEASGGTEAFF.

V and J are TRBV2 and TRBJ2-2, with D possibly being TRBD2 (6 bases). The germline gives CDR1 SNHLY, CDR2 FYNNEI. The V end lost 2 bases, the J end lost 5 bases, and 18 bases lay between the germline ends. This CDR3 spans 17 amino acids. In nucleotides, the CDR3 is TGTGCCAGCAGTGAAACGTACGGAGTAGCGGTTACCGGGGAGCTGTTTTTT. Protein: CASSETYGVAVTGELFF.

The chain carries TRBV2 and TRBJ1-2; a weak D match, TRBD1 (5 bases). Germline V gene lookup returns CDR1 SNHLY and CDR2 FYNNEI. Trimming left V 4 bases short and J 7 bases short, with 16 bases between. The CDR3 consists of 14 residues. CDR3 bases: TGTGCCAGCAGTGCCCGGCAGGTGGGGGGTGGCTACACCTTC. Translated, it gives CASSARQVGGGYTF. Using reference TRBV2 and TRBJ1-2 for the parts outside the CDR3, the full variable domain is EPEVTQTPSHQVTQMGQEVILRCVPISNHLYFYWYRQILGQKVEFLVSFYNNEISEKSEIFDDQFSVERPDGSNFTLKIRSTKLEDSAMYFCASSARQVGGGYTFGSGTRLTVV.

Concerning this clone itself: Distinct nucleotide sequences in the sample also encode this CDR3. The chain uses TRBV6-1 and TRBJ2-3; the match to TRBD2 covers 8 bases. Germline V gene lookup returns CDR1 MNHNS and CDR2 SASEGT. This CDR3 spans 20 amino acids. The V segment lost 4 bases and the J segment 1 base; nucleotides outside the gene matches: 19. Here the CDR3 DNA reads TGTGCCAGCAGTGGGCTCCTGGGACTAGGGGGGGGGCGGGGCACAGATACGCAGTATTTT. It translates to CASSGLLGLGGGRGTDTQYF.

The rearrangement links TRBV6-5 to TRBJ2-2; possible D gene TRBD2, 5 bases. Trimming took off 3 bases at V and 5 bases at J, with 7 bases between the two ends. CDR1 is MNHEY and CDR2 is SVGAGI in the germline V gene. The CDR3 is 13 amino acids. CDR3 nucleotides: TGTGCCAGCAGTTATTCGGGAACCGGGGAGCTGTTTTTT. It specifies CASSYSGTGELFF.

The table lists this clone with a few counts. The rearrangement joins TRBV4-1 to TRBJ2-7; 7 nucleotides match TRBD1. V dropped 0 bases and J dropped 4; count of bases not matched to a gene: 6. The CDR3 covers 15 residues. The germline V gene has CDR1 MGHRA and CDR2 YSYEKL. DNA of the CDR3: TGCGCCAGCAGCCAAGATCGCAGGGGGTTGTACGAGCAGTACTTC. Residues: CASSQDRRGLYEQYF.

The J gene is TRBJ2-2, the V gene TRBV28; 8 bases are shared with TRBD1. The CDR3 runs 17 residues. Per germline, CDR1 MDHEN and CDR2 SYDVKM. Trimming took 3 bases from V and 4 from J; bases not matched to a gene: 10. The CDR3 coding sequence is TGTGCCAGCAGTTTTTCCAGGGGGCGGGTGATCACCGGGGAGCTGTTTTTT. Translation gives CASSFSRGRVITGELFF.

The CDR3, as DNA: TGTGCCAGCAGCTTAGGGCAGGGGGCTAACTATGGCTACACCTTC. It codes for CASSLGQGANYGYTF. This chain connects TRBV7-4 to TRBJ1-2; 7 bases line up with TRBD1. With 1 base clipped from V and 0 bases from J, the junction kept 2 bases outside the gene matches. Germline V gene sequence: CDR1 SGHVT, CDR2 SQSDAQ. The CDR3 sequence is 15 residues long.

The chain is built from TRBV6-5 and TRBJ2-5, with D tentatively TRBD1 (5 bases). CDR3 length equals 13 residues. Germline CDR1 is MNHEY and CDR2 is SVGAGI. Trimming cost V 3 bases and J 2 bases, with 7 bases left between them. CDR3 loop: CASSYRGQETQYF. The CDR3 DNA reads TGTGCCAGCAGTTATAGGGGTCAAGAGACCCAGTACTTC.

The chain carries TRBV6-5 and TRBJ2-3; D is uncertain. Germline CDR1 reads MNHEY; CDR2 reads SVGAGI. This CDR3 is built from 10 residues. V was cut by 8 bases and J by 4 bases, with 4 bases left in between. The CDR3 region is CASGSDTQYF. CDR3 in DNA: TGTGCCAGCGGCTCAGATACGCAGTATTTT.

The chain uses TRBV28 and TRBJ1-1, with TRBD1 as a possible D gene (6 bases). The CDR3 has 12 amino acids. V was cut by 4 bases and J by 3 bases, with 6 bases left in between. Germline-derived CDR1 and CDR2 are MDHEN and SYDVKM. CDR3 protein: CASSSGDTEAFF. In nucleotides, the CDR3 is TGTGCCAGCAGTTCAGGGGACACTGAAGCTTTCTTT. The variable domain in full, completed from reference TRBV28 and TRBJ1-1, reads DVKVTQSSRYLVKRTGEKVFLECVQDMDHENMFWYRQDPGLGLRLIYFSYDVKMKEKGDIPEGYSVSREKKERFSLILESASTNQTSMYLCASSSGDTEAFFGQGTRLTVV.

The chain links TRBV4-1 to TRBJ2-7; D is ambiguous. The CDR3 is 15 residues long. Germline CDR1 and CDR2: MGHRA and YSYEKL. The germline V and J ends were trimmed by 1 base and 0 bases, with 10 bases remaining between them. The CDR3 DNA is TGCGCCAGCAGCCAAGGTCTATCTACCTCCTACGAGCAGTACTTC. It codes for CASSQGLSTSYEQYF.

A remark on this clone: This same CDR3 is encoded by further DNA sequences in the sample. The J gene is TRBJ1-6, the V gene TRBV2, with D unresolved. This CDR3 comprises 14 residues. Germline CDR1 is SNHLY and CDR2 is FYNNEI. Trimming removed 0 bases at V and 6 bases at J, with 6 bases between. The CDR3 DNA is TGTGCCAGCAGTGAAGCCCGAGTTAATTCACCCCTCCACTTT. Translating gives CASSEARVNSPLHF.

The chain links TRBV5-1 to TRBJ2-1, with a possible D match to TRBD2 (5 bases). The CDR3 is made up of 14 amino acids. V was clipped by 4 bases and J by 1 base, with 9 bases between them. CDR1 and CDR2 (germline): SGHRS, YFSETQ. The chain's CDR3 is CASSPDWSYNEQFF. In DNA form, the CDR3 reads TGCGCCAGCAGCCCGGACTGGTCCTACAATGAGCAGTTCTTC.

V usage is TRBV24-1 and J usage is TRBJ2-1, with 9 nucleotides matching TRBD2. Trimming at V came to 4 bases and at J to 3 bases, leaving 15 bases not matched to a gene. Per the germline V gene, CDR1 is KGHDR and CDR2 is SFDVKD. The CDR3 spans 19 residues. The CDR3 region has the DNA TGTGCCACCAGTGACCCCTCCGCCCGGGTAGCGGGGGTCTACAATGAGCAGTTCTTC. Translating it yields CATSDPSARVAGVYNEQFF.

This clone has a count of ten or more. The chain recombines TRBV6-5 with TRBJ2-7; 11 bases agree with TRBD1. V lost 7 bases and J lost 5; bases outside the gene matches: 4. Looked up from germline, CDR1 is MNHEY and CDR2 is SVGAGI. This CDR3 region has 13 residues. DNA of the CDR3: TGTGCCAGCACCCGGACAGGGGGCAACGAGCAGTACTTC. This gives the protein CASTRTGGNEQYF.

The genes are TRBV5-4 and TRBJ2-5, with D uncertain. Germline V gene sequence: CDR1 SGHNT, CDR2 YYREEE (reference sequence). There are 15 residues in the CDR3. V lost 4 bases to trimming and J lost 3 bases, with 16 bases between them. CDR3 coding DNA: TGTGCCAGCAGCACCCCTGCCGAGGTAAAAGAGACCCAGTACTTC. This codes for CASSTPAEVKETQYF.

This clone came up a few times. The chain uses TRBV5-4 and TRBJ1-6; perhaps TRBD1 as D (5 bases). The germline CDR1 and CDR2 sequences are SGHNT and YYREEE (reference sequence). The CDR3 extends over 16 amino acids. Trimming took 4 bases from V and 9 from J, leaving 20 bases between them. The CDR3 loop reads CASSPPGQSASSPLHF. The CDR3 DNA is TGTGCCAGCAGCCCGCCTGGACAATCTGCGAGTTCACCCCTCCACTTT.

The genes are TRBV29-1 and TRBJ2-3; D possibly corresponds to TRBD1 (6 bases). V dropped 4 bases and J dropped 2 bases, with 13 bases sitting between them. From germline, CDR1 is SQVTM and CDR2 ANQGSEA. The CDR3 is 14 amino acids. CDR3 sequence (DNA): TGCAGCGTTGGTGGGCAGGGGTACACAGATACGCAGTATTTT. It encodes CSVGGQGYTDTQYF.

The chain carries TRBV5-1 and TRBJ2-3, with a weak D call TRBD1 (6 bases). This CDR3 is 15 amino acids long. V gave up 6 bases and J gave up 2 bases, with 16 bases separating them. Looked up from germline, CDR1 is SGHRS and CDR2 is YFSETQ. CDR3 DNA sequence: TGCGCCAGCACCCCGAACAGGGCCCCCACAGATACGCAGTATTTT. The encoded protein is CASTPNRAPTDTQYF.

This clone appeared once. The chain employs TRBV24-1 and TRBJ2-6; D is unresolved. This CDR3 has 13 amino acids. V was trimmed by 12 bases and J by 4 bases, leaving 12 bases between them. CDR1 KGHDR and CDR2 SFDVKD come from the germline V gene. The CDR3, as DNA: TGTGCCGCTGGGCCCGTAGGGGCCAACGTCCTGACTTTC. Its translation: CAAGPVGANVLTF.

This sequence joins TRBV6-1 and TRBJ2-7; TRBD1 agrees at 7 bases. Germline CDR1 is MNHNS and CDR2 is SASEGT. V was clipped by 2 bases and J by 0 bases; unmatched bases: 7. The CDR3 is 16 residues long. CDR3 sequence: CASSELGTVVSYEQYF. The DNA of the CDR3 is TGTGCCAGCAGTGAATTGGGGACAGTGGTCTCCTACGAGCAGTACTTC.